The clone carrying this T cell receptor beta chain is a singleton in its sample. This CDR3 spans 16 amino acids. This specimen belongs to a study of blood T cell repertoires in COVID-19. Study in general: Donors in the United States, Italy and Spain gave samples during acute or convalescent COVID-19. PBMCs, B-cell-depleted T cells, or T cells were the source of the cDNA or gDNA that made up the material.

Source study methods: Reference gene primer amplification in the assay estimated nucleated cell counts. Sequencing was performed with immunoSEQ multiplex PCR; in TCRdb, only in-frame clones are kept and a portion is missing. V, J and clone size were drawn from that table, and D and trimming were deduced from the DNA. The profile shows a few hundred thousand clones, roughly 89% of them singletons. This chain connects TRBV21-1 to TRBJ1-5; the table calls TRBD1, which could not be checked here. TRBV21-1 is reported as a pseudogene. Sequenced material: peripheral blood. The TCR was taken from a man aged 25-45 years who had recovered from COVID-19. This chain's CDR3 is CASSKVLQGADQPQHF. CDR3 DNA: TGTGCCAGCAGCAAGGTCTTACAGGGGGCAGATCAGCCCCAGCATTTT.